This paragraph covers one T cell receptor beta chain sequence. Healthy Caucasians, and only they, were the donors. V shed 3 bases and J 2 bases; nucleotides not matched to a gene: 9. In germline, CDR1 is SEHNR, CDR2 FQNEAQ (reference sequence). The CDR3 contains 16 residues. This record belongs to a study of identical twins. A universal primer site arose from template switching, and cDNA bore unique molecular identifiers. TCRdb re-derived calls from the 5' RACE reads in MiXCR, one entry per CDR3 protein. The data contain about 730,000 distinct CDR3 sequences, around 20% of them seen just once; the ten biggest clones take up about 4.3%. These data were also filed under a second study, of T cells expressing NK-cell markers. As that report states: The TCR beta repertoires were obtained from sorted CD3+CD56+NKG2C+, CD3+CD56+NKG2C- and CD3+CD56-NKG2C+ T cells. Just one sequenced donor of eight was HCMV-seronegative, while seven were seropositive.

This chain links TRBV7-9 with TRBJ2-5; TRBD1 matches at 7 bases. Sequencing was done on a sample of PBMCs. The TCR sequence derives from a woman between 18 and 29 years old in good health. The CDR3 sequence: CASSLGGTVGQETQYF. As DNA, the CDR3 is TGTGCCAGCAGCTTGGGTGGGACAGTGGGACAAGAGACCCAGTACTTC.